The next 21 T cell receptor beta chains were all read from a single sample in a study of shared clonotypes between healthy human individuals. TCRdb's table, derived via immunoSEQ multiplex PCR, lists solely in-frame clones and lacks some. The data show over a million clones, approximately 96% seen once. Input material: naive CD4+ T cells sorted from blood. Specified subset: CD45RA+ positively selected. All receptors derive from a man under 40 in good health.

CDR3 sequence: CASSESTGILYNEQFF. The CDR3 DNA is TGCGCCAGCAGTGAGTCGACAGGGATTCTTTACAATGAGCAGTTCTTC. V gene TRBV10-1 combines with J gene TRBJ2-1, with 7 bases aligning to TRBD1. The J segment lost 4 bases and the V segment lost 0 bases, leaving 6 bases of the junction unmatched. Germline V lookup: CDR1 WNHNN, CDR2 SYGVQD (reference sequence). CDR3 length: 16 residues.

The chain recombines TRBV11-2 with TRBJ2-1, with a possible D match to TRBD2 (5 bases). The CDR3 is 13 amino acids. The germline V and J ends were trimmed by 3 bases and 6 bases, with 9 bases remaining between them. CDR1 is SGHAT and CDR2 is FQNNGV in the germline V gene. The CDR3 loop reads CASSFRGINEQFF. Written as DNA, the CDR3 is TGTGCCAGCAGCTTTAGAGGGATCAATGAGCAGTTCTTC.

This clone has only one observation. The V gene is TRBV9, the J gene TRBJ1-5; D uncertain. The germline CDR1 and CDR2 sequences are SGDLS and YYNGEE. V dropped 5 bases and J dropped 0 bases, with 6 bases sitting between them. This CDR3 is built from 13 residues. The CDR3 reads CASRRHSNQPQHF. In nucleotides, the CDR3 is TGTGCCAGCAGGCGACATAGCAATCAGCCCCAGCATTTT.

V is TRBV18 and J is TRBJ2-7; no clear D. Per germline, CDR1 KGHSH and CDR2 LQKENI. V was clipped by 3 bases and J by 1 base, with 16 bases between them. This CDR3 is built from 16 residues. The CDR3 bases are TGTGCCAGCTCACCCCTAAGTGGCAGAAAATCCTACGAGCAGTACTTC. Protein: CASSPLSGRKSYEQYF.

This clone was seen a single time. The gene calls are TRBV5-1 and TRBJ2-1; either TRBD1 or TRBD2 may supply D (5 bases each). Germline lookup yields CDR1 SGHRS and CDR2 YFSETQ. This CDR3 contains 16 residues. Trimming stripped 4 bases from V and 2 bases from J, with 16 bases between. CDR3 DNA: TGCGCCAGCAGCCTGGGGCCGGGGCCCCCCTACAATGAGCAGTTCTTC. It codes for CASSLGPGPPYNEQFF.

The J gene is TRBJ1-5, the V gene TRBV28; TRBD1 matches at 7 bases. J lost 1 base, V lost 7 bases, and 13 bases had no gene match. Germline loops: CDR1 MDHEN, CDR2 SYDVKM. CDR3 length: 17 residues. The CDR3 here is CASTPSKTGTSNQPQHF. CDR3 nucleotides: TGTGCCAGCACCCCGAGCAAGACAGGGACAAGCAATCAGCCCCAGCATTTT.

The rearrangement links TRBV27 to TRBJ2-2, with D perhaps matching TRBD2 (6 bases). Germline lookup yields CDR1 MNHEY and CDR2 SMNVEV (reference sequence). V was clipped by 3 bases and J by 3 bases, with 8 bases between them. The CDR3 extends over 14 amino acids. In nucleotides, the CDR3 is TGTGCCAGCAGTTTCGGGGGATACACCGGGGAGCTGTTTTTT. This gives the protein CASSFGGYTGELFF.

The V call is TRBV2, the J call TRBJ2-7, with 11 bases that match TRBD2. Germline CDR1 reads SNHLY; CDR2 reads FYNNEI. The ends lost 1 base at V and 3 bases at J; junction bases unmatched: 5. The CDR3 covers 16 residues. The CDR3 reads CASSEGELAGGYEQYF. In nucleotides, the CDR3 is TGTGCCAGCAGTGAAGGAGAGCTAGCGGGAGGCTACGAGCAGTACTTC.

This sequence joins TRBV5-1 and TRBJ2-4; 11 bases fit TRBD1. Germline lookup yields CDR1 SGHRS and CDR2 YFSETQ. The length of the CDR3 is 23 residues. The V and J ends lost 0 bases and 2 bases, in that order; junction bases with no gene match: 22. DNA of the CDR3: TGCGCCAGCAGCTTGGCCATGGGGACAGGGGGAAGTAATAGCGCGCCGCCCAAAAACATTCAGTACTTC. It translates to CASSLAMGTGGSNSAPPKNIQYF.

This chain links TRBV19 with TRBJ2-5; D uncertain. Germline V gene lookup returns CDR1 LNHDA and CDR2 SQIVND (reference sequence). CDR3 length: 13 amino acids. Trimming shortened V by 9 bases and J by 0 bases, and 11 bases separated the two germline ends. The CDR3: CASNPRDQETQYF. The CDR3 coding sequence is TGTGCCAGCAATCCAAGGGACCAAGAGACCCAGTACTTC. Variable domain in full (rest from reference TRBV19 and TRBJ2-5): DGGITQSPKYLFRKEGQNVTLSCEQNLNHDAMYWYRQDPGQGLRLIYYSQIVNDFQKGDIAEGYSVSREKKESFPLTVTSAQKNPTAFYLCASNPRDQETQYFGPGTRLLVL.

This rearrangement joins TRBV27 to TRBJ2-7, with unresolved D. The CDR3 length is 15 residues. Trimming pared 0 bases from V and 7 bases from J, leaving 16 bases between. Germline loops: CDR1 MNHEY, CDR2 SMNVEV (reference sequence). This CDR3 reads CASSLSNGKWWEQYF. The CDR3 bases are TGTGCCAGCAGTTTATCGAACGGCAAGTGGTGGGAGCAGTACTTC.

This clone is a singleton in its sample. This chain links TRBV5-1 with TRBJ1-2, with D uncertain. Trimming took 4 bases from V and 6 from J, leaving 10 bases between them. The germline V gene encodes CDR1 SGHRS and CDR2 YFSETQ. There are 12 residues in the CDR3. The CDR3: CASSTGADGYTF. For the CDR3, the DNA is TGCGCCAGCAGCACGGGTGCGGATGGCTACACCTTC.

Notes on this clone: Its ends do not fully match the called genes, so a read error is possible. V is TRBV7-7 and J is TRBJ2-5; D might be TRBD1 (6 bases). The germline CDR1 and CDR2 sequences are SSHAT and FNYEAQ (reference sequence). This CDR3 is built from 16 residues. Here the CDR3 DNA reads TGTGCTAGCAGCCGCGTGGCTGGGGGCGAACGAGAGACCCAGTACTTC. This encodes CASSRVAGGERETQYF.

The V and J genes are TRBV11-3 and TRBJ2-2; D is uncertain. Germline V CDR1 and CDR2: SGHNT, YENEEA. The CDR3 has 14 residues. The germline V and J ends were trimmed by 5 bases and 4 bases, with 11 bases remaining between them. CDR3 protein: CASSPEAITGELFF. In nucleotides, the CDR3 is TGTGCCAGCAGCCCCGAGGCTATCACCGGGGAGCTGTTTTTT.

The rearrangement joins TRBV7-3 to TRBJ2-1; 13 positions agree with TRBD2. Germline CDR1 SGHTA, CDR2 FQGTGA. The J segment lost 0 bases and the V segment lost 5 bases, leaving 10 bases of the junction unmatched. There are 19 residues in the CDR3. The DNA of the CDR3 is TGTGCCAGCAGCCGAGGACTAGCGGGAGCCGTTAGCTCCTACAATGAGCAGTTCTTC. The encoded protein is CASSRGLAGAVSSYNEQFF.

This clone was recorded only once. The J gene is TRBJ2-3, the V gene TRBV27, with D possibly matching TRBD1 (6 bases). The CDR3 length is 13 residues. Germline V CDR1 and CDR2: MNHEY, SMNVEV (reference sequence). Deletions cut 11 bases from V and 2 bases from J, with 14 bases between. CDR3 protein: CAVRTANTDTQYF. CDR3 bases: TGTGCCGTGCGGACAGCAAACACAGATACGCAGTATTTT.

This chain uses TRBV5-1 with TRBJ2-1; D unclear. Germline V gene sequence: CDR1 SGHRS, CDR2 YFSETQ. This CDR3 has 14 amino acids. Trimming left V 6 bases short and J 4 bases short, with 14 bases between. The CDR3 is CASTQEPEYNEQFF. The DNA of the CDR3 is TGCGCCAGCACTCAAGAGCCAGAATACAATGAGCAGTTCTTC.

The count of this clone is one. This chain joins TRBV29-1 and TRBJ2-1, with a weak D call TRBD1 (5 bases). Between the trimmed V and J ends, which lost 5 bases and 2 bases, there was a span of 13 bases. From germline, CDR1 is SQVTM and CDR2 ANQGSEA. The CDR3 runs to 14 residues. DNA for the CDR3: TGCAGCGTTCCTTCAGGGTACCCCTACAATGAGCAGTTCTTC. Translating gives CSVPSGYPYNEQFF.

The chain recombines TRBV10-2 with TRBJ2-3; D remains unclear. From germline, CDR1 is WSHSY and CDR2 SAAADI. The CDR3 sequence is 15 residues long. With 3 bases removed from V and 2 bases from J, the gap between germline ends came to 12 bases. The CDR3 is CASSDLGSPTDTQYF. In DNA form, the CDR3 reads TGCGCCAGCAGTGACCTCGGGTCCCCCACAGATACGCAGTATTTT.

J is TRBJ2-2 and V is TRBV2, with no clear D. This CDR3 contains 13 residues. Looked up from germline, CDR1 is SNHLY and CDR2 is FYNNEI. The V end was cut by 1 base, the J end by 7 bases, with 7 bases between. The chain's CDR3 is CASSEEAVGELFF. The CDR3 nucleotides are TGTGCCAGCAGTGAAGAGGCGGTCGGGGAGCTGTTTTTT.

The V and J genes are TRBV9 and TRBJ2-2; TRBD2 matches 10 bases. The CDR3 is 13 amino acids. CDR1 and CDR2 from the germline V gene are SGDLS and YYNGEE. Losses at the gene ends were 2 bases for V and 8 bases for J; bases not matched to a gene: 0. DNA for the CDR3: TGTGCCAGCAGCGTTAGCGGGAGGGGGGAGCTGTTTTTT. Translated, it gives CASSVSGRGELFF.